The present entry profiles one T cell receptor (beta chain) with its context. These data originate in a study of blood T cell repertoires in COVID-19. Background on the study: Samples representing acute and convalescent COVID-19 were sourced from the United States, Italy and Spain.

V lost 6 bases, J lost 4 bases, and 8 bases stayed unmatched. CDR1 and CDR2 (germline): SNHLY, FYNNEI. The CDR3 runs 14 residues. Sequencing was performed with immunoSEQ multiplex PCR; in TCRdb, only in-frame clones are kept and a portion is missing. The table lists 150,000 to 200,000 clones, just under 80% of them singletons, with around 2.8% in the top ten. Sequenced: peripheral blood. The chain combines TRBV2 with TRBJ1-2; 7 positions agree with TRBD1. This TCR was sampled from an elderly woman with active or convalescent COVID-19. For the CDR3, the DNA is TGTGCCAGCAGGAGGGGGGACAGCCTCTATGGCTACACCTTC. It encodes CASRRGDSLYGYTF.